This T cell receptor beta chain derives from a study of identical twins. The CDR3 loop spans 16 amino acids. CDR1 and CDR2 from the germline V gene are SGHRS and YFSETQ. After removal of 0 bases from V and 5 bases from J, the junction contained 5 bases not matched to a gene. This clonotype occurred many times. Its antigen is currently unknown. TCRdb recomputed calls from the 5' RACE reads with MiXCR, one row per CDR3 protein. The data show roughly 690,000 distinct CDR3 sequences, 5.5% to 6.5% seen once. Study results and caveats: The abundant beta clonotypes from cord blood had fewer insertions, and memory repertoires had none of this.

The chain recombines TRBV5-1 with TRBJ2-3, with TRBD2 matching over 11 bases. The sample comprised naive T cells sorted from blood. The TCR comes from a man aged 18 to 29 in good health. CDR3 amino acids: CASSLGLAGTKDTQYF. CDR3 DNA sequence: TGCGCCAGCAGCTTGGGACTAGCGGGAACTAAAGATACGCAGTATTTT.